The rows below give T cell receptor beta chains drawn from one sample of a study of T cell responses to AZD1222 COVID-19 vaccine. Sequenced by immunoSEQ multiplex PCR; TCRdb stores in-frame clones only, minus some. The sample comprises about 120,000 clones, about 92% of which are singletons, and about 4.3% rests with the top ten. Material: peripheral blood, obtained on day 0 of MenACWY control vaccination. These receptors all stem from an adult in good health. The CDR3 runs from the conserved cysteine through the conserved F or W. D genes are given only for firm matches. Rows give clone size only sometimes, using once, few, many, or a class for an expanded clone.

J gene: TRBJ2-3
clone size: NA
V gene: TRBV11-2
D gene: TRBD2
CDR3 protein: CASSYVLAGGSDTQYF
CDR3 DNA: TGTGCCAGCAGCTATGTACTAGCGGGGGGATCGGATACGCAGTATTTT

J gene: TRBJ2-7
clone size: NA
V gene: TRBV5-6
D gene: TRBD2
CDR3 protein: CASSFRVAGERYEQYF
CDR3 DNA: TGTGCCAGCAGCTTTAGGGTAGCGGGAGAACGCTACGAGCAGTACTTC

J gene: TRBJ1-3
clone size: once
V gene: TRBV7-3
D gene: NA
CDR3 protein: CASSPRPYTSGNTIYF
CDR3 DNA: TGTGCCAGCAGCCCAAGACCGTACACATCTGGAAACACCATATATTTT

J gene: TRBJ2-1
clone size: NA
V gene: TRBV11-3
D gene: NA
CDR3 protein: CASSKGSGRTNNEQFF
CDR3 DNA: TGTGCCAGCAGCAAAGGGTCGGGACGTACCAACAATGAGCAGTTCTTC

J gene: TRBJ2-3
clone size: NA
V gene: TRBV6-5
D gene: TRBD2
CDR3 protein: CATTSGGRDTQYF
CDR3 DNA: TGTGCCACCACTAGCGGGGGGAGGGATACGCAGTATTTT

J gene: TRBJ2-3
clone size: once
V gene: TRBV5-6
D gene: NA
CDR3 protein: CASSAKKGEFATDTQYF
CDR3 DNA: TGTGCCAGCAGCGCGAAAAAAGGGGAGTTTGCCACAGATACGCAGTATTTT

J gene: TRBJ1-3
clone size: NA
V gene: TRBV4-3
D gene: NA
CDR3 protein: CASSQEDTGGNTIYF
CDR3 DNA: TGCGCCAGCAGCCAAGAAGATACTGGTGGAAACACCATATATTTT

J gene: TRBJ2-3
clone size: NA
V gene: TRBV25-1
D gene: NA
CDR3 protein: CASSEYIGGRQYF
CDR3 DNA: TGTGCCAGCAGTGAATATATCGGGGGGCGACAGTATTTT

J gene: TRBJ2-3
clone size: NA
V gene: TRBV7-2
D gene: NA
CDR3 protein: CASSALAIPTDTQYF
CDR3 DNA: TGTGCCAGCAGCGCCTTAGCGATCCCCACAGATACGCAGTATTTT

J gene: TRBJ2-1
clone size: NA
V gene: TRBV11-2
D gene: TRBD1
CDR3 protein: CASSRLGGDEQFF
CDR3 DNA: TGTGCCAGCAGCCGCCTAGGGGGCGATGAGCAGTTCTTC

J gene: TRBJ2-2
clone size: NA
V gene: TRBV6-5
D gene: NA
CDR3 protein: CASRSVPGELFF
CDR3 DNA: TGTGCCAGCAGAAGCGTCCCCGGGGAGCTGTTTTTT

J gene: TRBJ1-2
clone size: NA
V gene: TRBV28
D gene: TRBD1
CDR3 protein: CASNHGTGGAGYTF
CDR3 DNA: TGTGCCAGCAACCATGGGACAGGGGGAGCTGGCTACACCTTC

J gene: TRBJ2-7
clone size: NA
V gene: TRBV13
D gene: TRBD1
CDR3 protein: CASSSILTGNSYEQYF
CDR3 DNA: TGTGCCAGCAGCTCTATTTTGACAGGGAATTCCTACGAGCAGTACTTC

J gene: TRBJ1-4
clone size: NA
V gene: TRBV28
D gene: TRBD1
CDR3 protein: CASSQWDREGEKLFF
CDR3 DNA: TGTGCCAGCAGTCAGTGGGACAGGGAAGGTGAAAAACTGTTTTTT

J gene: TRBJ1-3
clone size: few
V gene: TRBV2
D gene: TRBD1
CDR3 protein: CASRGTVQGNTIYF
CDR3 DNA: TGTGCCAGCAGGGGGACAGTACAAGGAAACACCATATATTTT

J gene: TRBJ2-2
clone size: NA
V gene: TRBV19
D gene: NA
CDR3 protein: CASSMDRRTGELFF
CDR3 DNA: TGTGCCAGTAGTATGGACAGACGGACCGGGGAGCTGTTTTTT

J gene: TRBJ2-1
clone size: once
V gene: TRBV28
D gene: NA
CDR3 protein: CASTPGSSYNEQFF
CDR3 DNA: TGTGCCAGCACCCCGGGGAGCTCCTACAATGAGCAGTTCTTC

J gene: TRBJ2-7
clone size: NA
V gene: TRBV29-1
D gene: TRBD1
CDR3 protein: CSGRKGGDTYEQYF
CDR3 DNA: TGCAGCGGGAGGAAAGGGGGCGATACCTACGAGCAGTACTTC

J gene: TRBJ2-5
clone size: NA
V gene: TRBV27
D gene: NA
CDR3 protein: CASSWQTQYF
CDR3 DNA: TGTGCCAGCAGTTGGCAGACCCAGTACTTC

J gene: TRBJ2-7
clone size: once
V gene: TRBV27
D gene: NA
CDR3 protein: CASSPEGGPTYEQYF
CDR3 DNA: TGTGCCAGCAGTCCCGAGGGGGGCCCCACCTACGAGCAGTACTTC

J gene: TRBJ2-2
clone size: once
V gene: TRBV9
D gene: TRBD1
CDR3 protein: CASSVLGTGVAGELFF
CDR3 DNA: TGTGCCAGCAGCGTCCTAGGGACAGGGGTGGCCGGGGAGCTGTTTTTT

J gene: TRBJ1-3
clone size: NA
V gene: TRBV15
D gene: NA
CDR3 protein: CATSRDREGIVSGNTIYF
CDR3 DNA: TGTGCCACCAGCAGAGATCGCGAGGGAATAGTCTCTGGAAACACCATATATTTT

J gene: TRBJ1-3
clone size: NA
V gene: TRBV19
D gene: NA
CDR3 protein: CASSIDAGNTIYF
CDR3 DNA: TGTGCCAGTAGTATTGACGCGGGAAACACCATATATTTT

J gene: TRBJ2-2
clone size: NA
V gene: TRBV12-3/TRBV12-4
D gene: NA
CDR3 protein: CASSQTSTGELFF
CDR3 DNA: TGTGCCAGCAGCCAGACTTCCACCGGGGAGCTGTTTTTT

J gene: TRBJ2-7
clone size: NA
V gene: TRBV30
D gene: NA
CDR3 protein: CAWMGHDYEQYF
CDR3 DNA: TGTGCCTGGATGGGACATGATTACGAGCAGTACTTC

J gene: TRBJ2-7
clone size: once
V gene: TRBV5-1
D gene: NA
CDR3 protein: CASSLGDALGEQYF
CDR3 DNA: TGCGCCAGCAGCTTGGGAGACGCCTTGGGCGAGCAGTACTTC

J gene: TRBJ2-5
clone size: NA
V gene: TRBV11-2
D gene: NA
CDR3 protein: CASSPTGRETQYF
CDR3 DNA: TGTGCCAGCAGCCCAACAGGGCGAGAGACCCAGTACTTC

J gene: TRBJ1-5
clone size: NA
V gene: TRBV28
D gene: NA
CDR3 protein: CASSTAGGWNQPQHF
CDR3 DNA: TGTGCCAGCAGTACCGCCGGGGGCTGGAATCAGCCCCAGCATTTT

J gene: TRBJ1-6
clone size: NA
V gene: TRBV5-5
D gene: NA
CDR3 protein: CASSPGGRFNSPLHF
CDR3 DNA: TGTGCCAGCAGCCCTGGTGGCAGATTCAATTCACCCCTCCACTTT